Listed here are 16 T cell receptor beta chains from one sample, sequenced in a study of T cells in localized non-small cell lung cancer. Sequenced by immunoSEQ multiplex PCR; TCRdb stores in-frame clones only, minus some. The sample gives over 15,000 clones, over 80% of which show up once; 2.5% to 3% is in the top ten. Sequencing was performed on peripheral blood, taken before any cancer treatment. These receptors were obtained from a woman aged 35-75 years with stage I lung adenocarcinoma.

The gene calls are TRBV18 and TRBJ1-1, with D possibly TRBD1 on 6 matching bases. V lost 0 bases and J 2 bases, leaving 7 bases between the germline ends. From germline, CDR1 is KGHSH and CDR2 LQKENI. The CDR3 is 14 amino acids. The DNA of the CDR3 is TGTGCCAGCTCACCACCGGACAGCAACACTGAAGCTTTCTTT. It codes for CASSPPDSNTEAFF. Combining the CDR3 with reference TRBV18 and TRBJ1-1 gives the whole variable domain NAGVMQNPRHLVRRRGQEARLRCSPMKGHSHVYWYRQLPEEGLKFMVYLQKENIIDESGMPKERFSAEFPKEGPSILRIQQVVRGDSAAYFCASSPPDSNTEAFFGQGTRLTVV.

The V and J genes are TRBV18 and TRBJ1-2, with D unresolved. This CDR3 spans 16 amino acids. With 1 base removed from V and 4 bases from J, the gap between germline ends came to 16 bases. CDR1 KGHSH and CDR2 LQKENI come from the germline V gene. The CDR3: CASSPLKGPPFYGYTF. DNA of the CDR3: TGTGCCAGCTCACCACTTAAGGGTCCCCCCTTCTATGGCTACACCTTC.

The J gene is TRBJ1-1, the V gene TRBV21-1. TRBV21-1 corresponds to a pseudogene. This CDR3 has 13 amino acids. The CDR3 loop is CANPEGQNTEAFF. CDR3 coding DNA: TGTGCCAATCCAGAAGGGCAGAACACTGAAGCTTTCTTT.

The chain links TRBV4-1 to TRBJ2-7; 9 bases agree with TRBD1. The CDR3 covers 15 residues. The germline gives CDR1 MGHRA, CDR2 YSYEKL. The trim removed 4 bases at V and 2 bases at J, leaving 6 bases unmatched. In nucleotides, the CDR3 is TGCGCCAGCAGCCTATCCGGGACAGGGACCTACGAGCAGTACTTC. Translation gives CASSLSGTGTYEQYF.

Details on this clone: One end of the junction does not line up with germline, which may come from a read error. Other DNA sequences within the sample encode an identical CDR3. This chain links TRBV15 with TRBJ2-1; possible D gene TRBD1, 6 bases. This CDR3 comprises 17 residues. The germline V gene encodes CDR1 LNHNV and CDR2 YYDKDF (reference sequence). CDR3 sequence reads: CATSSLNGGTRDNEQFF. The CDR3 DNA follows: TGTGCCACCAGCAGTCTAAATGGGGGCACCCGGGACAACGAGCAGTTCTTC.

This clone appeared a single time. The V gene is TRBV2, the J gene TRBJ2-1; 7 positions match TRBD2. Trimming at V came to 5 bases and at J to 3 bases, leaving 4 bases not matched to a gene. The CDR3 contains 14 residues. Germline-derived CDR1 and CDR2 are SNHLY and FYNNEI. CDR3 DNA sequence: TGTGCCAGCAGTCCCGGACTAGACTACAATGAGCAGTTCTTC. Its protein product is CASSPGLDYNEQFF.

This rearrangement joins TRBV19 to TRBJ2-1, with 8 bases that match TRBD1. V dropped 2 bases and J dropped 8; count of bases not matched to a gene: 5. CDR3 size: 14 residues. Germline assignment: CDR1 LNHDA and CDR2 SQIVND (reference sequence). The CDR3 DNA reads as TGTGCCAGTAGTATATCAGGGGGCGGAGATGAGCAGTTCTTC. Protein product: CASSISGGGDEQFF.

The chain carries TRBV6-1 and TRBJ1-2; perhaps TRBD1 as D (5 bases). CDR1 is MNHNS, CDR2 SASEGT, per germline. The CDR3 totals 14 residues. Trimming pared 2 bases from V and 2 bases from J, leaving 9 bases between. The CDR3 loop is CASSESGRNYGYTF. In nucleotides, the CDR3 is TGTGCCAGCAGTGAATCGGGACGGAACTATGGCTACACCTTC.

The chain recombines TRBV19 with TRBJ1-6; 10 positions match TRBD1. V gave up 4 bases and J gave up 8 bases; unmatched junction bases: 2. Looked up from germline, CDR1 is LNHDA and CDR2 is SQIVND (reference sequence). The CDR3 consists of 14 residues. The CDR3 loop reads CASSTTGGHSPLHF. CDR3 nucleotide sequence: TGTGCCAGTAGTACGACAGGGGGCCATTCACCCCTCCACTTT.

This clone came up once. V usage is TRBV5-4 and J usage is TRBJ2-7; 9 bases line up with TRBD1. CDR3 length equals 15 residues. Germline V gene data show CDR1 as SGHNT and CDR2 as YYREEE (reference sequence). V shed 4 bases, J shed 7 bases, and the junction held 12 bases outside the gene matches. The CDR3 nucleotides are TGTGCCAGCAGCCCGCCCGGGACAGGGACGTGGGAGCAGTACTTC. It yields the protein CASSPPGTGTWEQYF. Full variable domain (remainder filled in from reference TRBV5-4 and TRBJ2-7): ETGVTQSPTHLIKTRGQQVTLRCSSQSGHNTVSWYQQALGQGPQFIFQYYREEENGRGNFPPRFSGLQFPNYSSELNVNALELDDSALYLCASSPPGTGTWEQYFGPGTRLTVT.

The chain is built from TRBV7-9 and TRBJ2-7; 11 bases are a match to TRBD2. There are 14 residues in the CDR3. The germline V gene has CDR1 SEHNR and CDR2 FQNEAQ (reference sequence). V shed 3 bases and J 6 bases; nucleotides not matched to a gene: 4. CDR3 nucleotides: TGTGCCAGCAGCTTTAGCGGGAGGGCGGTCGAGCAGTACTTC. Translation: CASSFSGRAVEQYF.

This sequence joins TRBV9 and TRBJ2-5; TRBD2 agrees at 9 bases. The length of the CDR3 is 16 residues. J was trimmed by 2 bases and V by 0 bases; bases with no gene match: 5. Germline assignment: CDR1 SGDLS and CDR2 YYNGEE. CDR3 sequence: CASSVGSSGAQETQYF. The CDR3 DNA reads TGTGCCAGCAGCGTAGGTTCTAGCGGGGCTCAAGAGACCCAGTACTTC. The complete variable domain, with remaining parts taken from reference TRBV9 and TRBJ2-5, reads DSGVTQTPKHLITATGQRVTLRCSPRSGDLSVYWYQQSLDQGLQFLIQYYNGEERAKGNILERFSAQQFPDLHSELNLSSLELGDSALYFCASSVGSSGAQETQYFGPGTRLLVL.

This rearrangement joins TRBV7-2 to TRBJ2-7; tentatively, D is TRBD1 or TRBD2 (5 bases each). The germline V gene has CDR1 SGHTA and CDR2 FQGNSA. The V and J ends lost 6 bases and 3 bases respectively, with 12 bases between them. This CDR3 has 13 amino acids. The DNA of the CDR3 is TGTGCCAGCAGAATGGGACGGAACTACGAGCAGTACTTC. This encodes CASRMGRNYEQYF.

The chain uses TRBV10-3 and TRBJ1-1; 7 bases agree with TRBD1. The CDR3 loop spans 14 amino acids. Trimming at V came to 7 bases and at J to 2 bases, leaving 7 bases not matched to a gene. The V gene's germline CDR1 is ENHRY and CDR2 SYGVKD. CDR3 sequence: CAITETGFNTEAFF. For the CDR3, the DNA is TGTGCCATCACCGAGACAGGGTTTAACACTGAAGCTTTCTTT.

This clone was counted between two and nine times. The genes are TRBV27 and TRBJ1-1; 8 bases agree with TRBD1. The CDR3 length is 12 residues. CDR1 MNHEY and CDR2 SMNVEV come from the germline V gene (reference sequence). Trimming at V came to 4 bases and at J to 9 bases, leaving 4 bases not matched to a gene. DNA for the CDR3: TGTGCCAGCAGTTACGACAGGGGTAAAGCTTTCTTT. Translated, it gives CASSYDRGKAFF.

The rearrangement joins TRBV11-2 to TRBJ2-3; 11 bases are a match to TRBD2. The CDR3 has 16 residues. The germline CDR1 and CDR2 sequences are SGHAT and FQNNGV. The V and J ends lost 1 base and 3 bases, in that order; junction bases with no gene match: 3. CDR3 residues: CASSLGASGGTDTQYF. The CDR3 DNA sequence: TGTGCCAGCAGCTTAGGAGCTAGCGGGGGGACAGATACGCAGTATTTT.